The entry that follows covers one T cell receptor beta chain sequence. Its antigen remains unidentified. J was trimmed by 2 bases and V by 7 bases; bases with no gene match: 6. CDR1 and CDR2 (germline): SGHNT, YYREEE (reference sequence). The length of the CDR3 is 14 residues. This specimen comes from a study of CD8 T cells in Susac syndrome. Points from the study as a whole: An acknowledgment was made by the study that its TCR sequencing and HLA analysis involved relatively few individuals.

It was with random hexamers that about 0.45 to 1 ug RNA was reverse transcribed. Each CDR3 protein is one row after TCRdb ran MiXCR on the immunoSEQ multiplex PCR reads. Of fewer than 70,000 distinct CDR3 sequences listed, just under 95% were seen once; the top ten hold about 0.25%. This sequence joins TRBV5-4 and TRBJ2-3; 8 bases agree with TRBD2. Sequences were obtained from CD8+ T cells from PBMCs. This clonotype originated in a human donor in good health. The CDR3 bases are TGTGCCAGCGACGATAGCGGGGACACAGATACGCAGTATTTT. Amino acid sequence: CASDDSGDTDTQYF. Supplemented by reference TRBV5-4 and TRBJ2-3, the full variable domain reads ETGVTQSPTHLIKTRGQQVTLRCSSQSGHNTVSWYQQALGQGPQFIFQYYREEENGRGNFPPRFSGLQFPNYSSELNVNALELDDSALYLCASDDSGDTDTQYFGPGTRLTVL.